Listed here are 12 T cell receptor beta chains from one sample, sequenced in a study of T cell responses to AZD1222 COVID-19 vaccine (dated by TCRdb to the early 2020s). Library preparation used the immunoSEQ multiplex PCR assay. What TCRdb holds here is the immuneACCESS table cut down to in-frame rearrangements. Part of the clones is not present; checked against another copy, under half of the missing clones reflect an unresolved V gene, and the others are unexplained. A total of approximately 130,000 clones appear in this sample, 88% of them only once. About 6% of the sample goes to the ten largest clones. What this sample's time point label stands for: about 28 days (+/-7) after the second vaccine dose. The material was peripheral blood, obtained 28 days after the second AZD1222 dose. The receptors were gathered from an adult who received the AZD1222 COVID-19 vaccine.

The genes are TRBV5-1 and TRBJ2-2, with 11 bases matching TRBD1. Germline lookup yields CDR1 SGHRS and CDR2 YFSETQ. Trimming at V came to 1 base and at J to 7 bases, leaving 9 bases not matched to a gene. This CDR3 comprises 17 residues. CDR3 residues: CASSLLTGTGGIGELFF. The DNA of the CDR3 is TGCGCCAGCAGCTTGCTAACCGGGACAGGGGGAATCGGGGAGCTGTTTTTT.

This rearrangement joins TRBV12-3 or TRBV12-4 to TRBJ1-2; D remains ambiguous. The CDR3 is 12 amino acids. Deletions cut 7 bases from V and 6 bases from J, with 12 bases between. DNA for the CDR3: TGTGCCAGCACTGGCAGTGGCCATGGCTACACCTTC. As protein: CASTGSGHGYTF.

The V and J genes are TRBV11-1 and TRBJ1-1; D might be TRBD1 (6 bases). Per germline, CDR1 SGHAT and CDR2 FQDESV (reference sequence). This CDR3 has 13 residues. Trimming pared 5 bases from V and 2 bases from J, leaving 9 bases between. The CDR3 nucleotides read TGTGCCAGCAGCACAGGGCAAAACACTGAAGCTTTCTTT. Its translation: CASSTGQNTEAFF.

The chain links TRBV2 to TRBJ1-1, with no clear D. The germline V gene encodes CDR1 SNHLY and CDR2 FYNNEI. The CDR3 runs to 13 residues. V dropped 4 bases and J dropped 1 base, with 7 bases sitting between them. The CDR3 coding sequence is TGTGCCAGCAGTGTAGGAAAGAACACTGAAGCTTTCTTT. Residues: CASSVGKNTEAFF.

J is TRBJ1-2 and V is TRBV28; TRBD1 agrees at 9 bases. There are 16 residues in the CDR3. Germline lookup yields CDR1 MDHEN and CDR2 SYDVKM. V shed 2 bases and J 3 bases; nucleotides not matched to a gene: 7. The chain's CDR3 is CASSLLSRDRDYGYTF. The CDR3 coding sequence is TGTGCCAGCAGTTTACTGTCCCGGGACAGGGACTATGGCTACACCTTC.

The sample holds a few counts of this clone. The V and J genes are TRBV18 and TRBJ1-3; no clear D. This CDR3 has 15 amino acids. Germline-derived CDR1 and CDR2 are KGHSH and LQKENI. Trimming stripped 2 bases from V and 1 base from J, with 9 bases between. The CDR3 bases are TGTGCCAGCTCACCAATCCAGTATTCTGGAAACACCATATATTTT. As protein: CASSPIQYSGNTIYF.

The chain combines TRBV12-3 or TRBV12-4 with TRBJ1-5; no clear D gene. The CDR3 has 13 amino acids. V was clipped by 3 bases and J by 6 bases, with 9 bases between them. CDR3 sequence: CASSFDVFQPQHF. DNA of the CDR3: TGTGCCAGCAGTTTCGACGTGTTTCAGCCCCAGCATTTT.

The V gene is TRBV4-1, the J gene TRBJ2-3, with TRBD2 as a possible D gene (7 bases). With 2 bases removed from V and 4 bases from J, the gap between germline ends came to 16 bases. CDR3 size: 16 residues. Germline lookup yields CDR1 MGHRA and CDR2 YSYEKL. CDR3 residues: CASSQPDLGGPDTQYF. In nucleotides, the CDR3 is TGCGCCAGCAGCCAACCTGATCTGGGGGGGCCAGATACGCAGTATTTT.

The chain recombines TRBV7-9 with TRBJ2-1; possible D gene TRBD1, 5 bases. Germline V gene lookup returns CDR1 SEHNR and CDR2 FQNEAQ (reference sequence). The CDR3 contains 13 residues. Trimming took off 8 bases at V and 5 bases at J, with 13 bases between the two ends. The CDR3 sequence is CASSETANNEQFF. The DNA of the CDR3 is TGTGCCAGCTCGGAGACAGCGAACAATGAGCAGTTCTTC.

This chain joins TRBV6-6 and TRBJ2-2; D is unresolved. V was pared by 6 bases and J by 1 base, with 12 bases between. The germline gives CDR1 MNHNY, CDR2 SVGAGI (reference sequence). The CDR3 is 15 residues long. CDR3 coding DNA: TGTGCCAGCAGCCCACCGGGCCAGAACACCGGGGAGCTGTTTTTT. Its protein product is CASSPPGQNTGELFF.

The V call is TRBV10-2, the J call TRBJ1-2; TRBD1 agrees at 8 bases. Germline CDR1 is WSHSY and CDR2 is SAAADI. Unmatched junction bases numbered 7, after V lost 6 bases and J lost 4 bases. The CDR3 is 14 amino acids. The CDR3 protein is CASRPRTGIYGYTF. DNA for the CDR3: TGCGCCAGCAGACCCAGGACAGGGATCTATGGCTACACCTTC.

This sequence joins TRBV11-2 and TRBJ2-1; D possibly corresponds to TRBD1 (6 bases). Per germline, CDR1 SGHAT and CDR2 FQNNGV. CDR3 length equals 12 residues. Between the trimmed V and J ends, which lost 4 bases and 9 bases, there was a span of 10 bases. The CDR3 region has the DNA TGTGCCAGCAGCTACAGGGTTGGTGAGCAGTTCTTC. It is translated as CASSYRVGEQFF.